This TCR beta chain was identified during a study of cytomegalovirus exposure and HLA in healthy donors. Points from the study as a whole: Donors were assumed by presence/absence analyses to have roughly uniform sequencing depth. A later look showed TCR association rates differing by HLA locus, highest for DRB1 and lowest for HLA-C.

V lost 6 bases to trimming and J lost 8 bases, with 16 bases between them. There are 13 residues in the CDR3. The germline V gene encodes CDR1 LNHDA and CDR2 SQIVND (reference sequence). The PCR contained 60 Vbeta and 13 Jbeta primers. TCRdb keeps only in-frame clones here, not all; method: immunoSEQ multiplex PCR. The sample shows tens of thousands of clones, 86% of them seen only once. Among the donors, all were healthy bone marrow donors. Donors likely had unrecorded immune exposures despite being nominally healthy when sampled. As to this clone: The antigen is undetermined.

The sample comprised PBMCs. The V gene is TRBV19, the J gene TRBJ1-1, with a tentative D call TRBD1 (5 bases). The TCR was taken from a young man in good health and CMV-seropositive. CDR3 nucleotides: TGTGCCAGTAGCGCCGGACAACCAACAGAAGCTTTCTTT. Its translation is CASSAGQPTEAFF.